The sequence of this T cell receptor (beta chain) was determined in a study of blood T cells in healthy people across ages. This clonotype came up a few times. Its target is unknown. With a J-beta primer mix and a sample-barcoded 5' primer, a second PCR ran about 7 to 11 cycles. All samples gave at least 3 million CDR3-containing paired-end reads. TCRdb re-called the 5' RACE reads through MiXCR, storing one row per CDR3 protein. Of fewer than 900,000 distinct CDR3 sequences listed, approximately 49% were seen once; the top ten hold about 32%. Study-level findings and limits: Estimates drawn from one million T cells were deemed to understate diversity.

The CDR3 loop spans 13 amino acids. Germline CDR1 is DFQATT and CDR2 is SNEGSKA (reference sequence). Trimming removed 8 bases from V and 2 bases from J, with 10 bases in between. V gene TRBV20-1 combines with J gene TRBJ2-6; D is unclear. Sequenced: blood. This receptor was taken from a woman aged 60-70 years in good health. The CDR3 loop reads CSTAVPGANVLTF. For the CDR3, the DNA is TGCAGTACTGCCGTCCCTGGGGCCAACGTCCTGACTTTC.